The present T cell receptor (beta chain) was sequenced within a study of shared clonotypes between healthy human individuals. About the research overall: Donors had three CD4 naive, three CD4 memory, two CD8 naive and one CD8 memory plate apiece. Findings and caveats of the study: Relative to memory subsets, naive subsets generally showed larger estimated richness. Rarefaction demonstrated incomplete sorted-subset sequencing despite large depth.

For this clone: Antigen: not known.

Authors' data handling: ImmunoSEQ sequences covered only the junction and lacked quality scores; filtering therefore differed. Sequencing used immunoSEQ multiplex PCR; TCRdb keeps in-frame clones, though not all of them. V and J calls and clone size are those listed in that table; D and trimming were worked out from the DNA. The sample yields about 1 million clones, 65% to 75% seen once. The CDR3 sequence is 13 residues long. The V end was cut by 5 bases, the J end by 3 bases, with 10 bases between. The V gene's germline CDR1 is MNHEY and CDR2 SMNVEV (reference sequence). Sequenced: memory CD4+ T cells sorted from blood. Subset noted: CD45RA-negative fraction. The chain employs TRBV27 and TRBJ1-2; D is unresolved. The sequence derives from a man younger than 30 in good health. The CDR3 DNA reads as TGTGCCAGCAGTGGCAAGGCCGACTATGGCTACACCTTC. Protein: CASSGKADYGYTF.